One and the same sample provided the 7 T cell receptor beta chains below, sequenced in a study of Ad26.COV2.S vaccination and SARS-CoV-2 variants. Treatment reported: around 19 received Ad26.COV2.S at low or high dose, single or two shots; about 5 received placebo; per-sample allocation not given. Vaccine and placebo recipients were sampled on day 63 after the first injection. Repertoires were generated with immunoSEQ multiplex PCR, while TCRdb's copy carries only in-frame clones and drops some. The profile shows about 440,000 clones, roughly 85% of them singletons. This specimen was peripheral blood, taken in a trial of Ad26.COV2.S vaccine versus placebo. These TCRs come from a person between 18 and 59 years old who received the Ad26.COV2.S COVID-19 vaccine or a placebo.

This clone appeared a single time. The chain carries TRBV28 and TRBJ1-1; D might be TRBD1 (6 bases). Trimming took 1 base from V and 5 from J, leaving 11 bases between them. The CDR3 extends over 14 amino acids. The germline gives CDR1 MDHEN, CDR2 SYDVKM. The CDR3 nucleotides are TGTGCCAGCAGTTTATCGACAGGTGGGACTGAAGCTTTCTTT. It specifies CASSLSTGGTEAFF.

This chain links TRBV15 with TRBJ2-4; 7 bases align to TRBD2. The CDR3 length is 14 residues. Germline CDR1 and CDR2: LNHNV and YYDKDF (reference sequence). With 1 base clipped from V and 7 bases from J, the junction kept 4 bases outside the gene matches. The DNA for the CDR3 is TGTGCCACCAGCAGAGGGACTAGGGTGAACATTCAGTACTTC. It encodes CATSRGTRVNIQYF.

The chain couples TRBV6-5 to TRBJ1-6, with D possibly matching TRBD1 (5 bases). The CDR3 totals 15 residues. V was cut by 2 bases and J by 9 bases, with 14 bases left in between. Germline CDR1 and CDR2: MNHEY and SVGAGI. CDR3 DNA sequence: TGTGCCAGCAGTTACGGGGGGGGATCAGGTTCACCCCTCCACTTT. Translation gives CASSYGGGSGSPLHF.

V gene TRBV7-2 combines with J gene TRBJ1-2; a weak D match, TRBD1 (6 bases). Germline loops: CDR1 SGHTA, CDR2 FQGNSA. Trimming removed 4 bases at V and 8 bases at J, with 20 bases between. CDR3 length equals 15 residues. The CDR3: CASSSFPNQGGGYTF. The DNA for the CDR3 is TGTGCCAGCAGCTCATTCCCTAACCAAGGGGGGGGCTACACCTTC.

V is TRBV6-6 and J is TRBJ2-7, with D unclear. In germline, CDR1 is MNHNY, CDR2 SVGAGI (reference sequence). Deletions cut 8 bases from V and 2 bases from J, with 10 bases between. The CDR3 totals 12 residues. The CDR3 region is CASHRSTYEQYF. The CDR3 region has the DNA TGTGCCAGCCATCGATCGACCTACGAGCAGTACTTC.

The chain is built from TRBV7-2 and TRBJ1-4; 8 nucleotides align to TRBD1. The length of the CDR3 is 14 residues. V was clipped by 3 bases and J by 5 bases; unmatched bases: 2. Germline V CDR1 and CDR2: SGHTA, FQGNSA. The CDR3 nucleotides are TGTGCCAGCAGCTTCGACAGGGGAAATGAAAAACTGTTTTTT. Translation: CASSFDRGNEKLFF.

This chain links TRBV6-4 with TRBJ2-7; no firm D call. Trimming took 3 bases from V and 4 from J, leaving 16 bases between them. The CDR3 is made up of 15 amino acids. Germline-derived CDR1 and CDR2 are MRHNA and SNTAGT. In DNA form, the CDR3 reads TGTGCCAGCAGTGATCTATCTGGGGTTGATTACGAGCAGTACTTC. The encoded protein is CASSDLSGVDYEQYF.